This entry describes one T cell receptor beta chain. The antigen it recognizes is unknown. Base qualities are missing; no much larger clone stands one base away. The data derive from a study of long-term antiretroviral therapy in people with HIV (dated 2022 in TCRdb). Context from the whole study: The earliest samples were collected roughly a decade before the 2015 WHO recommendation for immediate ART, at a time when ART was usually postponed until CD4 counts fell. Of the roughly 30 participants with HIV, some 12 were female. Whether ART initiation and durable HIV suppression were associated with changes in peripheral blood TRB repertoire composition and diversity was tested in a retrospective serial study. From some 28 adults with confirmed HIV infection, the cohort provided 150 to 200 cryopreserved PBMC samples, gathered serially across a mean of approximately six years (range 1-12). No cross-contamination during QIAcube processing was seen in test extractions of a monoclonal T-cell line run alongside 33 polyclonal samples.

The germline V gene encodes CDR1 SGHVS and CDR2 FQNEAQ. Spanning cysteine to phenylalanine, the CDR3 consists of 13 amino acids. The read is trimmed to its CDR3 DNA, 39 bases read in frame from base 1. V ends up 3 bases short and J 10 bases short, with an unmatched junction base count of 3. Inclusion was restricted to participants for whom at least one PBMC sample before ART initiation and at least two post-ART samples were available. Every participant with HIV received treatment in the United States of America. Before DNA extraction, cryopreserved samples containing roughly 0.9-11 million PBMC were thawed and washed. At the time of the earliest PBMC sample, participants with HIV were aged between about 23 and 54 years. Per participant, PBMC samples came from 1-4 timepoints prior to ART initiation and 2-8 timepoints following ART initiation, for a median of 7 samples. For every participant, serial HIV viral load, CD4+ T-cell count, ART history and demographic data were obtained. A Qiagen kit on a QIAcube was used to extract genomic DNA from unsorted PBMC, with samples processed in batches of 12.

General conclusions and limits of the study: The repertoire was dominated across all time points by expanded TRB clones identified before ART initiation, although this dominance was seen to fluctuate and to decrease in many PLHIV after ART. Inferences about post-ART repertoire changes are limited because no data were available on ART adherence, viral resistance or therapy changes. Because PBMC availability was limited, only the TCR beta chain was sequenced, with no alpha chain pairing. Because pre-ART samples had limited cell numbers, unsorted PBMC were profiled rather than sorted CD4+ and CD8+ T cells. Narrower CDR3 length ranges were observed in HIV repertoires than in controls, and an antigen-experienced repertoire with only a slight naive shift after ART was suggested by the network structure. The samples span the years 2004 to 2017, and the ART regimens used at that time may not be as effective as current regimens. Starting ART was linked to a significant rise in TRB diversity, yet even after long-term ART the diversity remained significantly lower than in transplant donor controls.

Sequencing of the TRB variable region was done with the immunoSEQ hsTCRB v3.0 assay at survey level resolution. The target sequencing depth for TRB was roughly 40,000-55,000 T-cell genomes per sample. An Illumina MiSeq with a v3 150-cycle kit was used to sequence the pooled TRB libraries. The study's processing was this. Analysis of repertoires was carried out in R inside a reproducible Nextflow workflow spanning QC, data transformation and analysis. LymphoSeq2, an R package for exploring AIRR-Seq data, was used to implement custom analyses. A handful of samples yielding fewer than 5000 total TRB sequences were excluded, leaving 188 analyzed HIV repertoires. Among the 170 to 200 HIV repertoires that were kept, around 59 were collected before ART initiation and more than 120 were collected after ART initiation. Repertoires were downsampled to 5000 TRB nucleotide sequences, with summary statistics averaged over 100 downsampling iterations. TRB sequences were retained for analysis only if CDR3 regions of at least seven amino acids were present. Diversity was measured with a Shannon entropy-derived clonality score and the Gini coefficient. In the repertoire networks, any two of the top 5000 CDR3 amino acid sequences were connected whenever the two sequences differed by an edit distance of one. GLIPH2 predicted antigen specificity groups and MHC restriction for TRB CDR3 amino acid sequences. Known CMV, EBV, HIV or tissue antigen associations were flagged by matching CDR3 amino acid sequences against VDJdb and McPAS-TCR. Pre-ART, post-ART and control groups were compared with Wilcoxon signed-rank tests and Holm-Bonferroni correction. TCRdb retrieved this table from immuneACCESS and kept in-frame rearrangements only. Not all clones are present; in checked studies, unresolved V genes account for under half, and no reason is known for the remainder. The V and J calls and the clone size are those of that table, but D and trimming were determined from the DNA. The sample data list about 21,000 clones, and roughly 76% of these were observed just once. The ten largest account for 10% to 15% of the sample.

This TCR came from a woman in her thirties or forties with HIV. The receptor chain draws on TRBV7-8 and TRBJ2-1; 10 of the junction bases match TRBD1. Source: unsorted PBMCs, taken around 1.8 years before starting antiretroviral therapy. The nucleotides are TGTGCCAGCAGCTTGGGACAGGGGACGGAGCAGTTCTTC. Translated, it reads CASSLGQGTEQFF.